This T cell receptor (beta chain) came from a study of Graves' ophthalmopathy and Graves' hyperthyroidism. Amplification of TCR beta CDR3 regions used RNA transcripts. Second-round multiplex PCR came after a first-round RT-PCR that employed HTBI primers. TCRdb re-analysed the multiplex PCR reads in MiXCR, keeping a single row per CDR3 protein. The table shows 620,000 or so distinct CDR3 sequences, with 20% to 25% occurring only once. Comment on this clonotype: The antigen is undetermined.

Ophthalmopathy not arising within 18 months of follow-up defined hyperthyroidism as stable. What supplied the PBMCs was 10 ml of fresh peripheral blood. Study findings and constraints: Blood repertoires reportedly contained most expanded thyroid clonotypes above 0.001 frequency.

Between the trimmed V and J ends, which lost 0 bases and 2 bases, there was a span of 10 bases. The CDR3 consists of 15 residues. Germline lookup yields CDR1 LGHDT and CDR2 YNNKEL (reference sequence). The gene calls are TRBV3-1 and TRBJ1-2, with a weak D call TRBD1 (6 bases). The sample comprised peripheral blood. This clonotype originated in a woman between 18 and 29 years old with stable Graves' hyperthyroidism. Some clones in this sample may be carry-over from other donors' samples. This CDR3 reads CASSQDITGNYGYTF. CDR3 DNA sequence: TGTGCCAGCAGCCAAGACATTACAGGGAACTATGGCTACACCTTC.